What follows describes a single T cell receptor (beta chain). Its antigen remains unknown. Use of 60 Vbeta and 13 Jbeta primers characterized the PCR. Using immunoSEQ multiplex PCR, the repertoire was profiled, and TCRdb retains in-frame clones only, with some absent. The data show 80,000 to 100,000 clones, with 55% to 65% seen just once and 15% held by the top ten. These data originate in a study of cytomegalovirus exposure and HLA in healthy donors. Broader study findings: In a later analysis, HLA-associated TCR beta chains were more clonally expanded than equally common others. Cytomegalovirus status was reportedly diagnosed by the classifier with high sensitivity and specificity. Listed as cytomegalovirus-associated were 150 to 200 TCR beta chains.

The length of the CDR3 is 14 residues. Germline assignment: CDR1 LNHNV and CDR2 YYDKDF (reference sequence). V was pared by 0 bases and J by 4 bases, with 9 bases between. The chain couples TRBV15 to TRBJ1-2; D remains unclear. This TCR was sampled from a woman between 40 and 55 years old in good health and CMV-seropositive. Sequenced material: PBMCs. CDR3 sequence (DNA): TGTGCCACCAGCAGAGACCACTCCTTCTATGGCTACACCTTC. Protein: CATSRDHSFYGYTF.